Shown below are 21 T cell receptor beta chains from a single sample sequenced in a study of blood T cell repertoires in COVID-19. The repertoire was sequenced with immunoSEQ multiplex PCR; TCRdb's copy has only in-frame clones and lacks some. This sample has roughly 230,000 clones; 80% to 90% occur once, and the top ten carry roughly 8.7%. The sample taken for sequencing was peripheral blood. These receptors were collected from a man in his forties or fifties with active or convalescent COVID-19.

The chain combines TRBV4-2 with TRBJ2-3; D is uncertain. Germline assignment: CDR1 LGHNA and CDR2 YNFKEQ. The V and J ends lost 5 bases and 5 bases respectively, with 11 bases between them. The CDR3 consists of 13 residues. The CDR3 region is CASSKNLGDTQYF. The DNA for the CDR3 is TGTGCCAGCAGCAAAAATCTCGGAGATACGCAGTATTTT.

The chain links TRBV7-9 to TRBJ2-5; the D is unclear. Trimming removed 2 bases at V and 5 bases at J, with 6 bases between. The CDR3 runs 12 residues. Germline V gene sequence: CDR1 SEHNR, CDR2 FQNEAQ (reference sequence). The CDR3 DNA reads as TGTGCCAGCAGCTTACTATCGGAGACCCAGTACTTC. Its protein is CASSLLSETQYF.

Here the CDR3 reads CASGRNRDTEAFF. CDR3 nucleotides: TGTGCCAGCGGGCGGAACAGGGACACTGAAGCTTTCTTT. The rearrangement joins TRBV12-3 or TRBV12-4 to TRBJ1-1; D is possibly TRBD1 (6 bases). The CDR3 sequence is 13 residues long. Trimming pared 8 bases from V and 3 bases from J, leaving 13 bases between.

This chain uses TRBV14 with TRBJ1-1; a possible D gene is TRBD1 (5 bases). This CDR3 region has 15 residues. Germline CDR1 is SGHDN and CDR2 is FVKESK. V was pared by 4 bases and J by 1 base, with 13 bases between. CDR3 DNA sequence: TGTGCCAGCAGCCCATTGGGACTTACGAACACTGAAGCTTTCTTT. Translating gives CASSPLGLTNTEAFF.

This chain links TRBV6-2 or TRBV6-3 with TRBJ1-5, with D perhaps TRBD1 (5 bases). CDR1 is MNHEY, CDR2 SVGEGT, per germline. This CDR3 has 17 amino acids. The germline V and J ends were trimmed by 5 bases and 0 bases, with 17 bases remaining between them. CDR3: CASSTASGWGSNQPQHF. CDR3 bases: TGTGCCAGCAGTACCGCCTCAGGGTGGGGTAGCAATCAGCCCCAGCATTTT.

This chain joins TRBV19 and TRBJ1-4; tentatively, D is TRBD1 (5 bases). There are 14 residues in the CDR3. Trimming shortened V by 5 bases and J by 8 bases, and 15 bases separated the two germline ends. The germline CDR1 and CDR2 sequences are LNHDA and SQIVND (reference sequence). The chain's CDR3 is CASSPPRGGEKLFF. CDR3 nucleotide sequence: TGTGCCAGTAGTCCCCCCCGTGGGGGGGAAAAACTGTTTTTT.

This sequence joins TRBV6-6 and TRBJ1-5; perhaps TRBD1 as D (6 bases). Trimming shortened V by 6 bases and J by 0 bases, and 18 bases separated the two germline ends. Germline V gene lookup returns CDR1 MNHNY and CDR2 SVGAGI (reference sequence). The CDR3 consists of 17 residues. The CDR3 here is CASRRTTGPYSNQPQHF. CDR3 nucleotide sequence: TGTGCCAGCAGGCGAACGACAGGCCCGTATAGCAATCAGCCCCAGCATTTT.

The V call is TRBV29-1, the J call TRBJ1-1; no clear D. The length of the CDR3 is 11 residues. Deletions cut 3 bases from V and 1 base from J, with 3 bases between. Germline assignment: CDR1 SQVTM and CDR2 ANQGSEA. The CDR3 coding sequence is TGCAGCGTTGACGGGAACACTGAAGCTTTCTTT. Residues: CSVDGNTEAFF.

This clone has a handful of counts. The chain combines TRBV6-2 or TRBV6-3 with TRBJ1-5; 9 positions agree with TRBD1. J lost 3 bases, V lost 6 bases, and 6 bases had no gene match. The CDR3 sequence is 15 residues long. In germline, CDR1 is MNHEY, CDR2 SVGEGT. The CDR3 DNA is TGTGCCAGCAGCCAACAGGGGGCCGACAATCAGCCCCAGCATTTT. Protein product: CASSQQGADNQPQHF.

The rearrangement uses TRBV19 and TRBJ2-7, with 13 bases lining up with TRBD2. The CDR3 is made up of 18 amino acids. The trim removed 4 bases at V and 6 bases at J, leaving 15 bases unmatched. CDR1 is LNHDA, CDR2 SQIVND, per germline (reference sequence). The DNA of the CDR3 is TGTGCCAGTAGTACCCAACTGGGACTAGCGGGGTCTTGGGGCGAGCAGTACTTC. Protein: CASSTQLGLAGSWGEQYF.

The chain is built from TRBV9 and TRBJ2-5, with 7 nucleotides matching TRBD2. J lost 1 base, V lost 6 bases, and 6 bases had no gene match. CDR1 is SGDLS, CDR2 YYNGEE, per germline. This CDR3 has 14 amino acids. Written as DNA, the CDR3 is TGTGCCAGCAACGGGGGGAAAGCCCAAGAGACCCAGTACTTC. Translated: CASNGGKAQETQYF.

This chain links TRBV6-2 or TRBV6-3 with TRBJ2-2, with TRBD1 matching 7 bases. The CDR3 runs 16 residues. The V segment lost 6 bases and the J segment 0 bases; nucleotides outside the gene matches: 7. Germline V gene data show CDR1 as MNHEY and CDR2 as SVGEGT. CDR3 in amino acids: CASSPDRAPNTGELFF. The CDR3 region has the DNA TGTGCCAGCAGCCCAGACAGGGCGCCGAACACCGGGGAGCTGTTTTTT.

The chain employs TRBV18 and TRBJ2-7; 7 nucleotides align to TRBD1. V trimming: 6 bases; J trimming: 5 bases; junction bases outside the gene matches: 4. The CDR3 runs 12 residues. Germline CDR1 reads KGHSH; CDR2 reads LQKENI. In DNA, the CDR3 is TGTGCCAGCTCGCAACAGGGGAACGAGCAGTACTTC. Translating it yields CASSQQGNEQYF.

The chain links TRBV19 to TRBJ2-2; 12 positions match TRBD2. CDR1 is LNHDA and CDR2 is SQIVND in the germline V gene (reference sequence). Trimming removed 8 bases from V and 0 bases from J; junction bases left unmatched: 1. The CDR3 length is 15 residues. CDR3 bases: TGTGCCAGTGGACTAGCGGGGCCGAACACCGGGGAGCTGTTTTTT. Translating it yields CASGLAGPNTGELFF.

V usage is TRBV29-1 and J usage is TRBJ1-1, with TRBD1 matching over 10 bases. Trimming at V came to 7 bases and at J to 1 base, leaving 6 bases not matched to a gene. Germline V CDR1 and CDR2: SQVTM, ANQGSEA. The CDR3 is 14 residues long. Here the CDR3 reads CSGHRDRGNTEAFF. In DNA, the CDR3 is TGCAGCGGACACAGGGACAGGGGGAACACTGAAGCTTTCTTT.

This clone was counted a single time. The rearrangement joins TRBV19 to TRBJ2-2; D possibly corresponds to TRBD2 (6 bases). There are 14 residues in the CDR3. The V gene lost 6 bases and the J gene lost 4 bases, with 12 bases spanning the gap. Germline values: CDR1 LNHDA, CDR2 SQIVND (reference sequence). The CDR3, as DNA: TGTGCCAGTAGGACGGGACTGGTCACCGGGGAGCTGTTTTTT. Its translation: CASRTGLVTGELFF.

The V call is TRBV30, the J call TRBJ1-1; 7 nucleotides match TRBD1. The CDR3 has 14 amino acids. With V trimmed by 3 bases and J by 0 bases, 4 bases remained unmatched. The V gene's germline CDR1 is GTSNPN and CDR2 SVGIG (reference sequence). The CDR3 here is CAWSRGLMNTEAFF. The CDR3 nucleotides read TGTGCCTGGAGCAGGGGGTTAATGAACACTGAAGCTTTCTTT.

V usage is TRBV6-4 and J usage is TRBJ2-7; D unresolved. The germline V and J ends were trimmed by 7 bases and 1 base, with 23 bases remaining between them. Germline values: CDR1 MRHNA, CDR2 SNTAGT. The CDR3 sequence is 17 residues long. The CDR3 loop reads CASKRPGCDLKSYEQYF. CDR3 nucleotides: TGTGCCAGCAAACGGCCAGGTTGTGACCTTAAGTCCTACGAGCAGTACTTC.

The V gene is TRBV11-2, the J gene TRBJ2-1; no clear D gene. CDR1 SGHAT and CDR2 FQNNGV come from the germline V gene. Deletions cut 0 bases from V and 8 bases from J, with 14 bases between. This CDR3 spans 15 amino acids. CDR3 DNA sequence: TGTGCCAGCAGCTTAGAGGTTGGGCTATCCGATGAGCAGTTCTTC. Protein: CASSLEVGLSDEQFF. Full variable domain (missing parts from reference TRBV11-2 and TRBJ2-1): EAGVAQSPRYKIIEKRQSVAFWCNPISGHATLYWYQQILGQGPKLLIQFQNNGVVDDSQLPKDRFSAERLKGVDSTLKIQPAKLEDSAVYLCASSLEVGLSDEQFFGPGTRLTVL.

V and J are TRBV11-3 and TRBJ1-6; D is ambiguous. This CDR3 is 15 amino acids long. The V gene lost 5 bases and the J gene lost 7 bases, with 15 bases spanning the gap. Per germline, CDR1 SGHNT and CDR2 YENEEA. In nucleotides, the CDR3 is TGTGCCAGCAGCCCTGATGGGCCAGGAAATTCACCCCTCCACTTT. This codes for CASSPDGPGNSPLHF.

The chain recombines TRBV5-1 with TRBJ1-3; D possibly corresponds to TRBD1 (6 bases). The CDR3 sequence is 15 residues long. Germline V gene lookup returns CDR1 SGHRS and CDR2 YFSETQ. Between the trimmed V and J ends, which lost 4 bases and 0 bases, there was a span of 11 bases. The CDR3 DNA reads TGCGCCAGCAGCCCCCGGACAGACTCTGGAAACACCATATATTTT. Translated, it gives CASSPRTDSGNTIYF.